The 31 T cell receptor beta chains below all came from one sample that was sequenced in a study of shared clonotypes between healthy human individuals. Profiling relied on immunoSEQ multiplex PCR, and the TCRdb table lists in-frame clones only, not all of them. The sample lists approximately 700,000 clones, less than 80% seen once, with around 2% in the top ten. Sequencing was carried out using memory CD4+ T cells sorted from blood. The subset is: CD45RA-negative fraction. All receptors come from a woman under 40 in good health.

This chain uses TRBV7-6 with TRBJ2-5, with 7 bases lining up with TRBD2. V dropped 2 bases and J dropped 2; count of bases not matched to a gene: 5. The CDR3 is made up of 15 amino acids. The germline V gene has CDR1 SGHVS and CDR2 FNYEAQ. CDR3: CASSLSGTKQETQYF. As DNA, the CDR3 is TGTGCCAGCAGCTTAAGCGGGACGAAACAAGAGACCCAGTACTTC.

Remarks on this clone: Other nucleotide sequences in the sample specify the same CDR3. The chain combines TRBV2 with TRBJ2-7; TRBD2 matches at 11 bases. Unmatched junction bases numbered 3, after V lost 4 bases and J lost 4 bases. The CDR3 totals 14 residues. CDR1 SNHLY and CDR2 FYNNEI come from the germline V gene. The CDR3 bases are TGTGCCAGCAGTGCAACTAGCGGGAGTTACGAGCAGTACTTC. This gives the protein CASSATSGSYEQYF. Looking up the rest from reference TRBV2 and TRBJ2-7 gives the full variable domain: EPEVTQTPSHQVTQMGQEVILRCVPISNHLYFYWYRQILGQKVEFLVSFYNNEISEKSEIFDDQFSVERPDGSNFTLKIRSTKLEDSAMYFCASSATSGSYEQYFGPGTRLTVT.

The CDR3 protein is CASSQENTQYF. CDR3 DNA: TGCGCCAGCAGCCAAGAAAATACGCAGTATTTT. V gene TRBV4-1 combines with J gene TRBJ2-3, with D uncertain. Trimming shortened V by 0 bases and J by 7 bases, and 2 bases separated the two germline ends. From germline, CDR1 is MGHRA and CDR2 YSYEKL. The length of the CDR3 is 11 residues.

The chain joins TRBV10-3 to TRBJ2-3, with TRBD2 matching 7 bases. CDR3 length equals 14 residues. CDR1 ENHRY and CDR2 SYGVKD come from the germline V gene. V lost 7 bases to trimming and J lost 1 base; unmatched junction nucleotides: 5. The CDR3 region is CAINTGLRTDTQYF. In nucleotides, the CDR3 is TGTGCCATCAACACGGGACTACGCACAGATACGCAGTATTTT.

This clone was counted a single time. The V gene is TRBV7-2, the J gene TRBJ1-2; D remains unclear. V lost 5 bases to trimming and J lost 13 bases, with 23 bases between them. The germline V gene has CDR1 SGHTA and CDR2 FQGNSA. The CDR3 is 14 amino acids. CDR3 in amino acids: CASSLGQVPAQATF. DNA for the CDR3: TGTGCCAGCAGCCTCGGCCAGGTTCCAGCCCAGGCCACCTTC. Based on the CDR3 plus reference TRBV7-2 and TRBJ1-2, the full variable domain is GAGVSQSPSNKVTEKGKDVELRCDPISGHTALYWYRQSLGQGLEFLIYFQGNSAPDKSGLPSDRFSAERTGGSVSTLTIQRTQQEDSAVYLCASSLGQVPAQATFGSGTRLTVV.

CDR3 nucleotides: TGTGCCAGCAAGTTTAGACAGAACACTGAAGCTTTCTTT. Translation: CASKFRQNTEAFF. J is TRBJ1-1 and V is TRBV2; D unresolved. In germline, CDR1 is SNHLY, CDR2 FYNNEI. The V end was cut by 7 bases, the J end by 1 base, with 10 bases between. The length of the CDR3 is 13 residues. Together with reference TRBV2 and TRBJ1-1, the CDR3 gives the full variable domain: EPEVTQTPSHQVTQMGQEVILRCVPISNHLYFYWYRQILGQKVEFLVSFYNNEISEKSEIFDDQFSVERPDGSNFTLKIRSTKLEDSAMYFCASKFRQNTEAFFGQGTRLTVV.

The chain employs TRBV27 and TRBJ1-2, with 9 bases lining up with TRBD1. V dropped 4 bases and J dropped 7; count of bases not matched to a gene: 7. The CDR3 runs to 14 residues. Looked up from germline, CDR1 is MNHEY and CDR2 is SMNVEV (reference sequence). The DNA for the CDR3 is TGTGCCAGCAGTTCCTACAGGGGGCAGGGTGGCTACACCTTC. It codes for CASSSYRGQGGYTF.

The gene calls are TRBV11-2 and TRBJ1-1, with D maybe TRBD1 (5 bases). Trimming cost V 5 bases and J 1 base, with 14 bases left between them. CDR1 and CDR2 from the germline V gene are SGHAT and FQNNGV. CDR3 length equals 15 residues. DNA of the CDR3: TGTGCCAGCAGCCTGAGGGTTGGGGGGAACACTGAAGCTTTCTTT. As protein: CASSLRVGGNTEAFF.

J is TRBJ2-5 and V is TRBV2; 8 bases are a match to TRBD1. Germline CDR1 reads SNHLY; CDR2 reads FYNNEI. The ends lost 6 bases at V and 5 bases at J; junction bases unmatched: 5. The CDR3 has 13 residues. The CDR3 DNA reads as TGTGCCAGCAGGAGGACAGGGCTTGAGACCCAGTACTTC. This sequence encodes CASRRTGLETQYF.

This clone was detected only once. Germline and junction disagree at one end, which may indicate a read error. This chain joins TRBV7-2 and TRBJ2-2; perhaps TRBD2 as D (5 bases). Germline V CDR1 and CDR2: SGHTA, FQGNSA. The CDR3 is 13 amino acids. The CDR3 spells CASSLAPTGKLFF. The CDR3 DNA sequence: TGTGCCAGCAGCTTAGCACCTACCGGGAAGCTGTTTTTT.

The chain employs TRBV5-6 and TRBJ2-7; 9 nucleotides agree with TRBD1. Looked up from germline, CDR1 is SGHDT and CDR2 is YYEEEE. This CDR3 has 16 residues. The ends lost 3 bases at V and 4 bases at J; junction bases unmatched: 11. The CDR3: CASSSVPGTGSYEQYF. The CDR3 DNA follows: TGTGCCAGCAGCTCCGTGCCCGGGACAGGGTCATACGAGCAGTACTTC. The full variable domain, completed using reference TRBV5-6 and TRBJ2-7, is DAGVTQSPTHLIKTRGQQVTLRCSPKSGHDTVSWYQQALGQGPQFIFQYYEEEERQRGNFPDRFSGHQFPNYSSELNVNALLLGDSALYLCASSSVPGTGSYEQYFGPGTRLTVT.

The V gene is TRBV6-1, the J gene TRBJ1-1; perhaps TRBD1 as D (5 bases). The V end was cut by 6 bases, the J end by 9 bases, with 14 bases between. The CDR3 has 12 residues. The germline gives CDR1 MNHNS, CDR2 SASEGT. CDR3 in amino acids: CASSRGGDKAFF. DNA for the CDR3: TGTGCCAGCAGCCGCGGGGGGGATAAAGCTTTCTTT.

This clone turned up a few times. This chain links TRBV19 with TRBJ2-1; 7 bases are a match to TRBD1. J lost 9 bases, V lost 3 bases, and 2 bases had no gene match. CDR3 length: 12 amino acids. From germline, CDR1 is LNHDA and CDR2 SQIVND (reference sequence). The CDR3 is CASSINRGEQFF. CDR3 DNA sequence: TGTGCCAGTAGTATTAACAGGGGTGAGCAGTTCTTC.

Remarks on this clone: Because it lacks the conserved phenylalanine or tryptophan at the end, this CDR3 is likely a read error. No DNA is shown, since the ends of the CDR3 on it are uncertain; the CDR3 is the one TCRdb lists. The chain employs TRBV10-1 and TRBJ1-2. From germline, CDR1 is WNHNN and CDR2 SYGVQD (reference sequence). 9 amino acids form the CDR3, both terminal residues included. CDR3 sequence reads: CASSEGQPG.

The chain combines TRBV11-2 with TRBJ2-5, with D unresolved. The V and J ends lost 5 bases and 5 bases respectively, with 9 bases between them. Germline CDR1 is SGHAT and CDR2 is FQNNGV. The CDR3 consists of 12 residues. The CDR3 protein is CASSTSKETQYF. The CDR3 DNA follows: TGTGCCAGCAGCACCTCTAAGGAGACCCAGTACTTC.

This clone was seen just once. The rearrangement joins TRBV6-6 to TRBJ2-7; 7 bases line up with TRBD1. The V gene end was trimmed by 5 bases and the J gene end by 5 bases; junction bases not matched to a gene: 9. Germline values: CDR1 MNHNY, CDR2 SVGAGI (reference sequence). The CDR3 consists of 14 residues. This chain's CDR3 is CASSRQGLGDEQYF. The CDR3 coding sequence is TGTGCCAGCAGTCGACAGGGTCTAGGCGACGAGCAGTACTTC.

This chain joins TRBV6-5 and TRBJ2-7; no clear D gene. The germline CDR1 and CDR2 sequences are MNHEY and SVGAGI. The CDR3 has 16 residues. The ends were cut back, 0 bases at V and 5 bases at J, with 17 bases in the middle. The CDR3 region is CASSYSISLQVDEQYF. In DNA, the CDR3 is TGTGCCAGCAGTTACTCGATTAGCTTGCAGGTCGACGAGCAGTACTTC.

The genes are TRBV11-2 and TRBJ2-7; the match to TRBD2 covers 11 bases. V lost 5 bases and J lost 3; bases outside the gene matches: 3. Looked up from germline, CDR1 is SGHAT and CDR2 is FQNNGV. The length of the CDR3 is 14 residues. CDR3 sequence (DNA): TGTGCCAGCAGCCCGACTAGCGGGAACTACGAGCAGTACTTC. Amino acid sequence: CASSPTSGNYEQYF.

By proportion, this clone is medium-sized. The CDR3 DNA is TGTGCCTGGAGAGGGAAGGGGCTAGCGGGTATTGGGGAGCAGTTCTTC. Translated: CAWRGKGLAGIGEQFF. The rearrangement links TRBV30 to TRBJ2-1; 8 bases match TRBD2. This CDR3 contains 16 residues. V trimming: 3 bases; J trimming: 10 bases; junction bases outside the gene matches: 17. The V gene's germline CDR1 is GTSNPN and CDR2 SVGIG (reference sequence).

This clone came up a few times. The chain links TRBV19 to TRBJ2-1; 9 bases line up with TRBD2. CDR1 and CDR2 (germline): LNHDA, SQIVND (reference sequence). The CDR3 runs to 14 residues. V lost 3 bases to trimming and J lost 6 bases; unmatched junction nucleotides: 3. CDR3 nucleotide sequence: TGTGCCAGTAGTATTGTTAGCGGGAGCAATGAGCAGTTCTTC. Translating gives CASSIVSGSNEQFF.

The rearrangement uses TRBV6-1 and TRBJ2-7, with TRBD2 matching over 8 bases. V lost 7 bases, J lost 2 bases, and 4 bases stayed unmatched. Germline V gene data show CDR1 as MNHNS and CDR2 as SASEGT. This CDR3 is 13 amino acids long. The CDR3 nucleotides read TGTGCCAGCAAACCGGGACTAGCCTACGAGCAGTACTTC. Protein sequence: CASKPGLAYEQYF.

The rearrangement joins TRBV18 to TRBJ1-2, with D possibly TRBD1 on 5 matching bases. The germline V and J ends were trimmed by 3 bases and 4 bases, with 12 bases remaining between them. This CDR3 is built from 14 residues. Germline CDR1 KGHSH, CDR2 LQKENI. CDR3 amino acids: CASSPAQGRYGYTF. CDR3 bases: TGTGCCAGCTCACCTGCCCAGGGACGCTATGGCTACACCTTC.

The CDR3: CASSRGQGASYEQYF. The DNA for the CDR3 is TGTGCCAGCAGTAGGGGACAGGGGGCTTCCTACGAGCAGTACTTC. The V gene is TRBV6-6, the J gene TRBJ2-7; 12 nucleotides align to TRBD1. The CDR3 consists of 15 residues. The ends lost 5 bases at V and 1 base at J; junction bases unmatched: 3. Germline V gene lookup returns CDR1 MNHNY and CDR2 SVGAGI (reference sequence).

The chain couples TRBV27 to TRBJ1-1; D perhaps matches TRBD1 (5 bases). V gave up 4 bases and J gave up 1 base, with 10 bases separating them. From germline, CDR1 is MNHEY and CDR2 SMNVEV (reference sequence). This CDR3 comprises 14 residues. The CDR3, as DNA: TGTGCCAGCAGTTCCAGGGTTGGGAACACTGAAGCTTTCTTT. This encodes CASSSRVGNTEAFF.

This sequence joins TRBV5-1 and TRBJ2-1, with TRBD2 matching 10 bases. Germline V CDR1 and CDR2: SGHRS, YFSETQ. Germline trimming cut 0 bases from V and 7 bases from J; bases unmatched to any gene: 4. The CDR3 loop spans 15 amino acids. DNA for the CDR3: TGCGCCAGCAGCTTGGACACTAGCGGGACGAATGAGCAGTTCTTC. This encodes CASSLDTSGTNEQFF.

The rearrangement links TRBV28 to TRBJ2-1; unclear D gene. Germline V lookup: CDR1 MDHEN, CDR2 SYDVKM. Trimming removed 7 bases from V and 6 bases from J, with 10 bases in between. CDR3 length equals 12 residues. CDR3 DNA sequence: TGTGCCAGCATTTCCAGCATCAATGAGCAGTTCTTC. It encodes CASISSINEQFF.

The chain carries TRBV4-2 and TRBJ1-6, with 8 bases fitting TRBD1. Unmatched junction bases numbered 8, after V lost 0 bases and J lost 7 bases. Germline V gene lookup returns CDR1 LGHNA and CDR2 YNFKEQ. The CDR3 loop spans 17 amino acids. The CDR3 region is CASSQDFAGGSNSPLHF. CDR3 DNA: TGTGCCAGCAGCCAAGATTTCGCAGGGGGCTCAAATTCACCCCTCCACTTT.

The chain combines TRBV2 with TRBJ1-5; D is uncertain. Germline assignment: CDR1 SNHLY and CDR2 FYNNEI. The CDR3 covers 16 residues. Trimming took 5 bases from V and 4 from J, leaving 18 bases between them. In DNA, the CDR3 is TGTGCCAGCAGTAACTTGGCAGGAACACCGAATCAGCCCCAGCATTTT. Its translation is CASSNLAGTPNQPQHF.

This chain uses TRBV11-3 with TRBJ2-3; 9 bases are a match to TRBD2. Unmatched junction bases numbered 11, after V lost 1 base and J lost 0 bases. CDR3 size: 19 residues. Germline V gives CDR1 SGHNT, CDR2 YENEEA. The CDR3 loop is CASSLGLRLAGTSTDTQYF. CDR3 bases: TGTGCCAGCAGCTTAGGACTCAGGCTAGCGGGGACTAGCACAGATACGCAGTATTTT.

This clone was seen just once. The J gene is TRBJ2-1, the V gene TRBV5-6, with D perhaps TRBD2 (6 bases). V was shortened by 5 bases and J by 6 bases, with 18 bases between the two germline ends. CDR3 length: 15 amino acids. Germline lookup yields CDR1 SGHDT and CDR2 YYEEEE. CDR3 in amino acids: CASSRLEGLVNEQFF. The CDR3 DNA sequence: TGTGCCAGCAGTCGACTAGAGGGGCTTGTCAATGAGCAGTTCTTC.

CDR3 protein: CSVDLAGVGEQYF. CDR3 sequence (DNA): TGCAGCGTTGATCTGGCAGGGGTAGGCGAGCAGTACTTC. This sequence joins TRBV29-1 and TRBJ2-7; possible D gene TRBD1, 6 bases. Germline values: CDR1 SQVTM, CDR2 ANQGSEA. The CDR3 covers 13 residues. Trimming removed 3 bases at V and 6 bases at J, with 15 bases between.